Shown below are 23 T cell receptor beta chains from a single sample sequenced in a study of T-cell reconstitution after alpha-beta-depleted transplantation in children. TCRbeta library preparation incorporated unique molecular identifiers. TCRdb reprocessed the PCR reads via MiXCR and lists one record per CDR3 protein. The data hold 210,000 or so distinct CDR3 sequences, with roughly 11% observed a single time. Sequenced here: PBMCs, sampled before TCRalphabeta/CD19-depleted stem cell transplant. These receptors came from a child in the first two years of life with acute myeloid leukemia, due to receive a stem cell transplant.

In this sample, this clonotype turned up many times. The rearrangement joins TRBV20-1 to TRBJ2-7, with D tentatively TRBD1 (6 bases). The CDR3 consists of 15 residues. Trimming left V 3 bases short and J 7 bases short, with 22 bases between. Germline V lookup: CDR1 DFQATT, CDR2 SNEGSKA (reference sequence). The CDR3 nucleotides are TGCAGTGCTAGCGACAGGTTGGCGGAGCCGAGAGAGCAGTACTTC. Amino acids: CSASDRLAEPREQYF.

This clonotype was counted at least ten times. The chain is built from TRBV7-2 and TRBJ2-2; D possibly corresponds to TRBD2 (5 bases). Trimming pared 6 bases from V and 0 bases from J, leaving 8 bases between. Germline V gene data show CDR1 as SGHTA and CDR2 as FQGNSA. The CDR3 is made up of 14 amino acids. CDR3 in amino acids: CASRWTSNTGELFF. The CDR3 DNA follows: TGTGCCAGCAGATGGACTTCGAACACCGGGGAGCTGTTTTTT.

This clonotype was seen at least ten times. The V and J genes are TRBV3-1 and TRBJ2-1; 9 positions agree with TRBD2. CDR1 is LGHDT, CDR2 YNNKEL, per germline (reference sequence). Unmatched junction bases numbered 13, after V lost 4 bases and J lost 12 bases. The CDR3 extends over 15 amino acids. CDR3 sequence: CASSLGTSRSLGQFF. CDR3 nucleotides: TGTGCCAGCAGCCTGGGGACTAGCAGATCTCTTGGGCAGTTCTTC.

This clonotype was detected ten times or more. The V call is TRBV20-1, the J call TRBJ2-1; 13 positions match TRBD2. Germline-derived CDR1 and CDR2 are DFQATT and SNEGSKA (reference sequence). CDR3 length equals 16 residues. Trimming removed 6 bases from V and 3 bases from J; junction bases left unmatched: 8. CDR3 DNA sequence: TGCAGTGCGATCGGACTAGCGGGAGACCACTACAATGAGCAGTTCTTC. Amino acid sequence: CSAIGLAGDHYNEQFF.

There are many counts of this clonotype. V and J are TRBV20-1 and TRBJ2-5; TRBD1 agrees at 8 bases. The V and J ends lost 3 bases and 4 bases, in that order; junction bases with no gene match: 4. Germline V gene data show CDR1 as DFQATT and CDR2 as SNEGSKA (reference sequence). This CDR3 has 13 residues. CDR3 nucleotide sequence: TGCAGTGCTAGGGTCCAGGGGGCAGAGACCCAGTACTTC. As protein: CSARVQGAETQYF.

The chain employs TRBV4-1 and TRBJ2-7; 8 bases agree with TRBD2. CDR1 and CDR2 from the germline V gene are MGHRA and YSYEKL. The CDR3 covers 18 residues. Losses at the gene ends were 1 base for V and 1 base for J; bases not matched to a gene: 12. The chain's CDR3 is CASSQVGLAGDSSYEQYF. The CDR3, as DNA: TGCGCCAGCAGCCAAGTAGGGCTAGCGGGTGACTCTTCCTACGAGCAGTACTTC.

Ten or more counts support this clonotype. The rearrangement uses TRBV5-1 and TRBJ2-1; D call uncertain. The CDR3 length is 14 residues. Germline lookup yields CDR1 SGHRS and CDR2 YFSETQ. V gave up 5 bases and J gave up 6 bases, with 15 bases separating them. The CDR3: CASRSEAYGNEQFF. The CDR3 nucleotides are TGCGCCAGCAGATCTGAGGCGTACGGCAATGAGCAGTTCTTC. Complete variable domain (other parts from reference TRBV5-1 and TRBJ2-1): KAGVTQTPRYLIKTRGQQVTLSCSPISGHRSVSWYQQTPGQGLQFLFEYFSETQRNKGNFPGRFSGRQFSNSRSEMNVSTLELGDSALYLCASRSEAYGNEQFFGPGTRLTVL.

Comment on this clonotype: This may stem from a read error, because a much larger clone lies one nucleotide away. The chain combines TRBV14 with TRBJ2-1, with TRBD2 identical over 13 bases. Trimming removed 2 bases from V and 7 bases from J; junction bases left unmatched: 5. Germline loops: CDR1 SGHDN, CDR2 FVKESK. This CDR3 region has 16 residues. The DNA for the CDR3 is TGTGCCAGCAGCCAAATGTCGACTAGCGGGAGGAATGAGCAGTTCTTC. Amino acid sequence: CASSQMSTSGRNEQFF.

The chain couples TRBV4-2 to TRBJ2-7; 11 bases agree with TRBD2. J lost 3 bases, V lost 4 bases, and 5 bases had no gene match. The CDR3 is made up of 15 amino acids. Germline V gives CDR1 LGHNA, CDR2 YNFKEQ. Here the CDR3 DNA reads TGTGCCAGCAGCCGCAGACTAGCGGGACTCTACGAGCAGTACTTC. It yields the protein CASSRRLAGLYEQYF.

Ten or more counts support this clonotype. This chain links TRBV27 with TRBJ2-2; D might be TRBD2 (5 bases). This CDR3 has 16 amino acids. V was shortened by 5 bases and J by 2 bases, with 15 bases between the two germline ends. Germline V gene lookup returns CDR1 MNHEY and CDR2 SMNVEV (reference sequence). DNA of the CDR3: TGTGCCAGCAGTCCCGCTGGTCGGGGAAACACCGGGGAGCTGTTTTTT. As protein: CASSPAGRGNTGELFF.

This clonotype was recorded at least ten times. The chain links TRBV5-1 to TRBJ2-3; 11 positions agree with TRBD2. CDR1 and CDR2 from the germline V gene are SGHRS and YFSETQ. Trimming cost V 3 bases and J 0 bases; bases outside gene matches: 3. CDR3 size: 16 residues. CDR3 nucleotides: TGCGCCAGCAGCTCGCTAGCGGGGGGAAGCACAGATACGCAGTATTTT. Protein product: CASSSLAGGSTDTQYF.

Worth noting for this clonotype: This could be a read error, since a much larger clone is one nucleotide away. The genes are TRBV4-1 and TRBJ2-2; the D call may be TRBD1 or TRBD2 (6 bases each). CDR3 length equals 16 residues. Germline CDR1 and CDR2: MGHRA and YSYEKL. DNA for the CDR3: TGCGCCAGCAGCCAAGACAGGGACATGAACACCGGGGGGCTGTTTTTT. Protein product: CASSQDRDMNTGGLFF.

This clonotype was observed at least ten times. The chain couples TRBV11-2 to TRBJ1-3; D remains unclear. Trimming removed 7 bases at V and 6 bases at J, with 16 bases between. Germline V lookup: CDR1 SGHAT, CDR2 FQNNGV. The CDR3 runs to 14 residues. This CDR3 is CASISGSNTNTIYF. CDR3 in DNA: TGTGCCAGCATCTCGGGCAGCAACACAAACACCATATATTTT.

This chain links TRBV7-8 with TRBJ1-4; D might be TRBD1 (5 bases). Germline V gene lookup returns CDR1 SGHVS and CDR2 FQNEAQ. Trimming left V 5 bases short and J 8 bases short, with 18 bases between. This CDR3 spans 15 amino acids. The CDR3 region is CASSIQGGGDEKLFF. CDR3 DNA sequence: TGTGCCAGCAGCATACAAGGAGGTGGGGACGAAAAACTGTTTTTT.

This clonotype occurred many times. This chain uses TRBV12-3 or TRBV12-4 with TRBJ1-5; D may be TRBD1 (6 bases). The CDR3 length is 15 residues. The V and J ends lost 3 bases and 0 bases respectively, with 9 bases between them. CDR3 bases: TGTGCCAGCAGTTTTGGACAGTATAGCAATCAGCCCCAGCATTTT. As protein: CASSFGQYSNQPQHF.

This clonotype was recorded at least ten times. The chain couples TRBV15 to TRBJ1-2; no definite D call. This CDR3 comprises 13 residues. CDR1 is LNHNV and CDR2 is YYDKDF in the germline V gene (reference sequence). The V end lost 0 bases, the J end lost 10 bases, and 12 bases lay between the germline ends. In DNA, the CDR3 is TGTGCCACCAGCAGAGATCCTTGGGCTTACTACACCTTC. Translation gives CATSRDPWAYYTF.

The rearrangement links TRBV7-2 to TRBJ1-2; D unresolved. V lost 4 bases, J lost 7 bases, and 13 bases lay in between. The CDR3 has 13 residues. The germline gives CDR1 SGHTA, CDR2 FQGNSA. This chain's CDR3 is CASSSYLAGGYTF. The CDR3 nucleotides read TGTGCCAGCAGCTCTTACTTGGCCGGTGGCTACACCTTC.

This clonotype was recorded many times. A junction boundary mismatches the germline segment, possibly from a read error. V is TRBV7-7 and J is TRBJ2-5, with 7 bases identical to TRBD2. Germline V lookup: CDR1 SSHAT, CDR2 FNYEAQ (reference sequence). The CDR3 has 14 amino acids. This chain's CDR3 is CASSSQGAGETQYF. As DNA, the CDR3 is TGTGCTAGCAGCTCCCAGGGAGCGGGGGAGACCCAGTACTTC.

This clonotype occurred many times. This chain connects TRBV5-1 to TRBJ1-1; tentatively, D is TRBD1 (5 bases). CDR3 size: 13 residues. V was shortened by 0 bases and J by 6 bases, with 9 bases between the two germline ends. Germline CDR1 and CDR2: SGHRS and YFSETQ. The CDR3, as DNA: TGCGCCAGCAGCTTGGGGGGCGCTTCTGAAGCTTTCTTT. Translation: CASSLGGASEAFF.

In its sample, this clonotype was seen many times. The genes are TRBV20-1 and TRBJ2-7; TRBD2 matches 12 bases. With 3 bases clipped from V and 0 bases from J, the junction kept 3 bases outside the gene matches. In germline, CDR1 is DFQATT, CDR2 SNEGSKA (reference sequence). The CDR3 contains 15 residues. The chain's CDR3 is CSARGTSGFSYEQYF. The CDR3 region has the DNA TGCAGTGCTAGGGGGACTAGCGGGTTCTCCTACGAGCAGTACTTC.

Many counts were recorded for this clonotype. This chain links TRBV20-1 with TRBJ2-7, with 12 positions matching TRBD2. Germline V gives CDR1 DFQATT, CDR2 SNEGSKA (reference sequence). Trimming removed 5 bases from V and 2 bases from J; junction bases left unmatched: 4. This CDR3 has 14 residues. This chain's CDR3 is CSAASGRGAYEQYF. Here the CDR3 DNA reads TGCAGTGCTGCTAGCGGGAGGGGCGCCTACGAGCAGTACTTC.

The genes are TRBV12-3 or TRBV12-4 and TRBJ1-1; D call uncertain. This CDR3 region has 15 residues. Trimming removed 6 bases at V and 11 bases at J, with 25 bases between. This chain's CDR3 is CASSHRQGPDSGAFF. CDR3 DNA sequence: TGTGCCAGCAGCCACAGACAAGGGCCAGATTCCGGGGCTTTCTTT.

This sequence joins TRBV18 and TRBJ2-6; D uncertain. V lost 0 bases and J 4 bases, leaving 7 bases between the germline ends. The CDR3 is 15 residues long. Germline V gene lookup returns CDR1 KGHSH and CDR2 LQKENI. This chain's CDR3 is CASSPPLGGANVLTF. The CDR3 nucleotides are TGTGCCAGCTCACCACCTCTGGGAGGGGCCAACGTCCTGACTTTC.